This TCR beta chain derives from a study of CD8 T cells in Susac syndrome. Study-level information: Patients with Susac syndrome were, at the time of blood collection, therapy-naive, maintained on corticosteroids, or maintained on intravenous immunoglobulin alone.

The length of the CDR3 is 16 residues. V was clipped by 0 bases and J by 1 base, with 11 bases between them. The V gene's germline CDR1 is ENHRY and CDR2 SYGVKD. RNA totalling about 0.45 to 1 ug underwent reverse transcription with random hexamers. Multiplex immunoSEQ PCR targeted 54 Vbeta and 13 Jbeta TCR beta segments. One entry per CDR3 protein, called by TCRdb with MiXCR from the immunoSEQ multiplex PCR reads. This table has 150,000 or so distinct CDR3 sequences, 85% to 95% appearing once. Diagnostic criteria for definite or probable disease, in their recently defined form, were met by the patients with Susac syndrome. TEMRA cells were FACS-enriched, while CD8+ and CD4+ T cells were negatively isolated.

Material for sequencing was CD4+ T cells from PBMCs. J is TRBJ2-3 and V is TRBV10-3; weak D call: TRBD1 (5 bases). The sequence came from a human donor with Susac syndrome. This CDR3 is CAISESMGQGTDTQYF. The CDR3 DNA sequence: TGTGCCATCAGTGAGTCGATGGGGCAGGGCACAGATACGCAGTATTTT.